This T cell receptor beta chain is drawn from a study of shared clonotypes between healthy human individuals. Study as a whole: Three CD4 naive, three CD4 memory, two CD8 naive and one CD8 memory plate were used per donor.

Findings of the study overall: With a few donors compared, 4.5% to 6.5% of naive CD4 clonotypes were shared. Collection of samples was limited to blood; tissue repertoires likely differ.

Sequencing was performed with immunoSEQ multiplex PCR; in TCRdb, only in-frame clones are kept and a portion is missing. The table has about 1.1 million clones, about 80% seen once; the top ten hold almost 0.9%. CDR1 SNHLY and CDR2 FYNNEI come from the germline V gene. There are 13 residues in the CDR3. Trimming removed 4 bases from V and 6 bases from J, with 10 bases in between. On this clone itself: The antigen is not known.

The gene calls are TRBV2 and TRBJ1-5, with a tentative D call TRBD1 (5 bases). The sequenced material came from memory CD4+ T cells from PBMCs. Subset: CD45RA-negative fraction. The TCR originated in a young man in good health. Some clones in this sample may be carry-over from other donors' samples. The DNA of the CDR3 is TGTGCCAGCAGTGCAGGGTTGAGTCAGCCCCAGCATTTT. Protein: CASSAGLSQPQHF.